This T cell receptor (beta chain) was documented in a study of low-dose radiotherapy and immunotherapy resistance in tumors. Whole-study context: Cohort 1 got 0.5 Gy per fraction every 2 weeks, 6.5 Gy in total. Every two weeks, the protocol called for intravenous cyclophosphamide at 200 mg/m2. It was given one day before each radiation and immunotherapy administration.

Time point specified: before trial treatment. The presence of advanced solid tumors lacking tumor-infiltrating lymphocytes characterized eligible patients. This CDR3 has 13 amino acids. Germline CDR1 and CDR2: MNHEY and SVGEGT. V gave up 7 bases and J gave up 3 bases, with 9 bases separating them. This clonotype was recorded at least ten times. TRAV- and TRBV-specific primers were used for first-strand cDNA, which covered alpha and beta chains. Using a constant-region primer together with a V-primer adapter, TCRs were subjected to 20 PCR cycles of amplification. TCRdb ran MiXCR on the reads and lists one entry per CDR3 protein. The sample has 70,000 to 95,000 distinct CDR3 sequences; 15% to 20% are singletons.

This TCR derives from a male donor with prostate cancer. The sequencing here drew on PBMCs, taken before treatment. This sequence joins TRBV6-2 or TRBV6-3 and TRBJ2-2; possibly TRBD1 for D (7 bases). The CDR3, as DNA: TGTGCCAGCATCAGGGGGGACACCGGGGAGCTGTTTTTT. Encoded protein: CASIRGDTGELFF.